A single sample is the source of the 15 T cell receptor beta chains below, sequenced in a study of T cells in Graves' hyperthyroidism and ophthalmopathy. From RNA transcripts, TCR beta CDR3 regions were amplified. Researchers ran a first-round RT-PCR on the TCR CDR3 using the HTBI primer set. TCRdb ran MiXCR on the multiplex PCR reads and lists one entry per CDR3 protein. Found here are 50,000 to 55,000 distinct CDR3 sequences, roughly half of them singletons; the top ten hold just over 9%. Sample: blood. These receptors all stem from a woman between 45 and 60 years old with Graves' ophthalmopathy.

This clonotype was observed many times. The CDR3, as DNA: TGTGCCAGCAGCGTAGGGGACAGTCCTTTGGGTGATGAGCAGTACTTC. Protein product: CASSVGDSPLGDEQYF. The genes are TRBV9 and TRBJ2-7; 7 bases match TRBD1. The CDR3 contains 16 residues. V lost 0 bases to trimming and J lost 7 bases; unmatched junction nucleotides: 13. Germline assignment: CDR1 SGDLS and CDR2 YYNGEE.

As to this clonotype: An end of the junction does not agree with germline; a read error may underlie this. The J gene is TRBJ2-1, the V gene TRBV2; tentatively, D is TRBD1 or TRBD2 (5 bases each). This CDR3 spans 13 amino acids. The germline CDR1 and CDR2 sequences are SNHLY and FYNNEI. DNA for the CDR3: TGCGCCAGCATTACGGGGACGAGCAATGAGCAGTTCTTC. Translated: CASITGTSNEQFF.

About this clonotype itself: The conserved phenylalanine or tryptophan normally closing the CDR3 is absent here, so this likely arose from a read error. The CDR3 region is CSAMRTGFFYGYTL. CDR3 DNA: TGCAGTGCAATGAGGACAGGGTTTTTCTATGGCTACACCTTG. The chain couples TRBV20-1 to TRBJ1-2, with 8 bases lining up with TRBD1. Per the germline V gene, CDR1 is DFQATT and CDR2 is SNEGSKA (reference sequence). The CDR3 totals 14 residues. The J segment lost 4 bases and the V segment lost 6 bases, leaving 10 bases of the junction unmatched.

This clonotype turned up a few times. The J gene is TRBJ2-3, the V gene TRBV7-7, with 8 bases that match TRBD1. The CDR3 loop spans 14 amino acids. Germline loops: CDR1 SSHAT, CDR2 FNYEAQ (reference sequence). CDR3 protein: CASPRGRNTDTQYF. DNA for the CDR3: TGTGCTAGTCCCAGGGGGCGGAACACAGATACGCAGTATTTT. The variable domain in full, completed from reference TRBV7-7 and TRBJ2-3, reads GAGVSQSPRYKVTKRGQDVTLRCDPISSHATLYWYQQALGQGPEFLTYFNYEAQPDKSGLPSDRFSAERPEGSISTLTIQRTEQRDSAMYRCASPRGRNTDTQYFGPGTRLTVL.

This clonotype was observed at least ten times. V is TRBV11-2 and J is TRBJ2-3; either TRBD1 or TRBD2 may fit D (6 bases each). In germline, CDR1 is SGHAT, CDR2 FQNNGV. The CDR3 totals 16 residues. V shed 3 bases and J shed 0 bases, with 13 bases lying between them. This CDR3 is CASSLKEGGSTDTQYF. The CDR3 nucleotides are TGTGCCAGCAGCTTGAAGGAGGGGGGAAGCACAGATACGCAGTATTTT.

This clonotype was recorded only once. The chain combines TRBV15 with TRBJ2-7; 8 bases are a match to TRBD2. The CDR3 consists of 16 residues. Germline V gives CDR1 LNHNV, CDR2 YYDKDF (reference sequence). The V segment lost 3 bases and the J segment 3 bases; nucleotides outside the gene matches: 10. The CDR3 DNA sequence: TGTGCCACCAGCAGGCCGATAACAGCGGGGGTCTACGAGCAGTACTTC. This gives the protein CATSRPITAGVYEQYF. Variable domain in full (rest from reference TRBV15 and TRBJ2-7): DAMVIQNPRYQVTQFGKPVTLSCSQTLNHNVMYWYQQKSSQAPKLLFHYYDKDFNNEADTPDNFQSRRPNTSFCFLDIRSPGLGDTAMYLCATSRPITAGVYEQYFGPGTRLTVT.

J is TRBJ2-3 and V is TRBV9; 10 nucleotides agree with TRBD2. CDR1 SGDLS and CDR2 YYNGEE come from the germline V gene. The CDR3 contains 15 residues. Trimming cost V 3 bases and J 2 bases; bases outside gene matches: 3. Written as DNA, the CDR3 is TGTGCCAGCAGCGCTAGCGGGAGTTACACAGATACGCAGTATTTT. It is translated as CASSASGSYTDTQYF.

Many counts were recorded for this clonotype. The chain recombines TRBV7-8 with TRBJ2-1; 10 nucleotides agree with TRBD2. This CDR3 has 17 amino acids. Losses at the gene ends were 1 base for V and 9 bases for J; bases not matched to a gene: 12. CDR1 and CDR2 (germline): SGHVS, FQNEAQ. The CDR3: CASSLVHIAGGLGEQFF. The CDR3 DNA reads TGTGCCAGCAGCTTAGTCCATATAGCGGGAGGCTTGGGTGAGCAGTTCTTC.

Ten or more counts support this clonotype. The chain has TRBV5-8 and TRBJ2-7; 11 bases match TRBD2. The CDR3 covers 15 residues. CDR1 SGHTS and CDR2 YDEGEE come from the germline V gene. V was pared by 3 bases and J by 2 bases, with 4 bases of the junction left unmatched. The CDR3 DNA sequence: TGTGCCAGCAGCTCGGGACTAGCGGAAGCCTACGAGCAGTACTTC. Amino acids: CASSSGLAEAYEQYF.

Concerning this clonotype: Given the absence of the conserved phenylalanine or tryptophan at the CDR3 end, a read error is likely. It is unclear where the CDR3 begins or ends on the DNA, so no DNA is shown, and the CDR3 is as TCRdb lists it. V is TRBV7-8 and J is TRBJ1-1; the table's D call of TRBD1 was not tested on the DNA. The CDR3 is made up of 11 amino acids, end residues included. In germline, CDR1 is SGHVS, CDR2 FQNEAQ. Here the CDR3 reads CASSLGGLDFS.

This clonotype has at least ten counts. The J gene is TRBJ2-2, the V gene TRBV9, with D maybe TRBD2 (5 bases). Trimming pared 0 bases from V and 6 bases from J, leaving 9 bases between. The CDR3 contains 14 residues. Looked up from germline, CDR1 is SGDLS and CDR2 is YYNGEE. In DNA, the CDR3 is TGTGCCAGCAGCGTAGGCGGGCGGTCCGGGGAGCTGTTTTTT. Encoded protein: CASSVGGRSGELFF.

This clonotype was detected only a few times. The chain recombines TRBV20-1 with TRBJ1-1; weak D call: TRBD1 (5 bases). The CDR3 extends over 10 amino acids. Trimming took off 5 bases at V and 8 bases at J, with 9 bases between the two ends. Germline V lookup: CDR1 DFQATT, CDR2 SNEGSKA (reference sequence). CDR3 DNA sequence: TGCAGTGCTCGACAGATAGAAGCTTTCTTT. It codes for CSARQIEAFF.

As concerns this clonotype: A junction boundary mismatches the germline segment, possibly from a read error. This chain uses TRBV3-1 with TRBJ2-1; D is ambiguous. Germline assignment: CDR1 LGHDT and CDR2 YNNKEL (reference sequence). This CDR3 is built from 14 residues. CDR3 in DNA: TGTGCCAGCAGCCCCCGATTCGCCTACAGTGAGCAGTTCTTC. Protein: CASSPRFAYSEQFF.

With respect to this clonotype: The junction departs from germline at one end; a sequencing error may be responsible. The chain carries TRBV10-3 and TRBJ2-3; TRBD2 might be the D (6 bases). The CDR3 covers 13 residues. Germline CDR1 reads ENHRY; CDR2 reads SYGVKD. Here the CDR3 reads CAVAGRVTDTQYF. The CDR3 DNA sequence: TGTGCCGTCGCGGGGCGGGTGACAGACACGCAGTATTTT.

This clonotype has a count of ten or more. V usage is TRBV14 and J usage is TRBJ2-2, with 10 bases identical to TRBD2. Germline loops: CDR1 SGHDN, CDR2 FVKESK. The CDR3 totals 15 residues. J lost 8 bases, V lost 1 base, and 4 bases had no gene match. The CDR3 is CASSQVLAGSGELFF. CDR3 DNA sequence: TGTGCCAGCAGCCAAGTACTAGCGGGGTCTGGGGAGCTGTTTTTT. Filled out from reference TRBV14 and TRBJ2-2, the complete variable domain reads EAGVTQFPSHSVIEKGQTVTLRCDPISGHDNLYWYRRVMGKEIKFLLHFVKESKQDESGMPNNRFLAERTGGTYSTLKVQPAELEDSGVYFCASSQVLAGSGELFFGEGSRLTVL.